This T cell receptor beta chain was sequenced during a study of T cells after yellow fever vaccination. Study-level points and caveats: FACS-sorted repertoires might harbor abundant contaminating clonotypes from the bulk population.

This clonotype came up a few times. The antigen remains undetermined. The CDR3 sequence is 15 residues long. Germline values: CDR1 MDHEN, CDR2 SYDVKM. V was trimmed by 6 bases and J by 3 bases, leaving 17 bases between them. TCRdb passed the 5' RACE reads through MiXCR, listing each CDR3 protein once. The sample has about 350,000 distinct CDR3 sequences, about 8.3% seen once. This receptor was obtained from a man aged 18 to 30 who received the YFV17D yellow fever vaccine. The sequenced sample was PBMCs, obtained roughly seven weeks after the first yellow fever vaccination. The chain joins TRBV28 to TRBJ2-5; D may correspond to TRBD1 or TRBD2 (6 bases each). DNA of the CDR3: TGTGCCAGCAGGACAGGTCGGGAGCTAAAAGAGACCCAGTACTTC. Translated: CASRTGRELKETQYF.